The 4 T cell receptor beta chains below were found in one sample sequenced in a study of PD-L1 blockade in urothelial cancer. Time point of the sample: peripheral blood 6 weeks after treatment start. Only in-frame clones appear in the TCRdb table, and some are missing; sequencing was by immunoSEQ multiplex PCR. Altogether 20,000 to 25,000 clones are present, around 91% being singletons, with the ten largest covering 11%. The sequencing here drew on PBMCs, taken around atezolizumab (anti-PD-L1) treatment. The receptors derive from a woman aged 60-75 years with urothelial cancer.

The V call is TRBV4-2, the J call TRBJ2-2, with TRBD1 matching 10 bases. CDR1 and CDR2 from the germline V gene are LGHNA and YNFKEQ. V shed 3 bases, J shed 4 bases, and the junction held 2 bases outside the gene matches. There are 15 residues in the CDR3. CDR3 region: CASSQDRGGTGELFF. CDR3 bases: TGTGCCAGCAGCCAGGACAGGGGGGGCACCGGGGAGCTGTTTTTT.

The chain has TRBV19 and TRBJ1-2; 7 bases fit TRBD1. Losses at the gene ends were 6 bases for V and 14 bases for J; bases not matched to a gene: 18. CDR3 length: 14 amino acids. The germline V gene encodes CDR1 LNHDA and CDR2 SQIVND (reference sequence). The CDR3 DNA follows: TGTGCCAGTAGGAACGATGGGACAGCTAAGGCGAGTACCTTC. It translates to CASRNDGTAKASTF.

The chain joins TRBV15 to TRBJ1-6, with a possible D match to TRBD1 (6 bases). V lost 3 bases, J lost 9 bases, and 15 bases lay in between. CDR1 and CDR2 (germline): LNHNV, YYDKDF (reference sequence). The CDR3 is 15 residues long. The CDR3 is CATSSLAGDSSPLHF. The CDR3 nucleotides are TGTGCCACCAGCAGTCTGGCAGGGGATAGTTCACCCCTCCACTTT.

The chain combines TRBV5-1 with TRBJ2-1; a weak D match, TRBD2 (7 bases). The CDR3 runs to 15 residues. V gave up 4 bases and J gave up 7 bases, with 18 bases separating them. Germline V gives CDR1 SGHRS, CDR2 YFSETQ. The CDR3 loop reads CASSAGGANRNEQFF. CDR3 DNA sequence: TGCGCCAGCAGCGCTGGGGGGGCTAACAGGAATGAGCAGTTCTTC.